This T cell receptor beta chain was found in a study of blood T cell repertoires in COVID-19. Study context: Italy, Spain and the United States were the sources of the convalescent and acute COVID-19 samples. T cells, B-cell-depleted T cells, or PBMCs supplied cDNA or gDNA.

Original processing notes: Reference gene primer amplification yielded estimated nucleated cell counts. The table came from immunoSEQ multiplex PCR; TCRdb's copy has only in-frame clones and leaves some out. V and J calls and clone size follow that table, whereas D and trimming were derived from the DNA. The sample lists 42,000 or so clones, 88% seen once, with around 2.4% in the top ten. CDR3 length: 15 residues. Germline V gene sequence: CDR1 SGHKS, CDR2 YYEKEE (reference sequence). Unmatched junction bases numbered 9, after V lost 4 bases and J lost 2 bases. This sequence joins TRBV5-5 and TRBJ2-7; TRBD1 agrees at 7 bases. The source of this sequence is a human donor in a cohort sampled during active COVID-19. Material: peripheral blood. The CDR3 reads CASSPAGTAAYEQYF. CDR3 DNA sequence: TGTGCCAGCAGCCCAGCCGGGACAGCCGCCTACGAGCAGTACTTC.